The 4 T cell receptor beta chains listed next were all sequenced from one sample in a study of T cell responses to AZD1222 COVID-19 vaccine (TCRdb year 2021). The time point label on this specimen signifies: baseline before first vaccination. The library was generated by the immunoSEQ multiplex PCR assay. Here the immuneACCESS table is served through TCRdb, limited to in-frame sequences with V and J called. Missing clones are a known gap in these copies; in checked studies unresolved V genes cover under half, and the rest lacks a known reason. The sample profile shows about 110,000 clones; around 83% of them were found once. The ten largest clonotypes hold about 3% of the sample. The sequencing here drew on peripheral blood, taken on day 0 of AZD1222 vaccination. The receptors shown here come from an adult in good health.

The V and J genes are TRBV2 and TRBJ2-7; 8 nucleotides agree with TRBD1. There are 14 residues in the CDR3. Germline assignment: CDR1 SNHLY and CDR2 FYNNEI. The ends lost 6 bases at V and 0 bases at J; junction bases unmatched: 4. The CDR3 reads CASRYTGGSYEQYF. The CDR3 region has the DNA TGTGCCAGCAGGTATACAGGGGGCTCCTACGAGCAGTACTTC.

The chain has TRBV6-2 or TRBV6-3 and TRBJ1-1; D remains unclear. The CDR3 has 15 amino acids. Germline V gene lookup returns CDR1 MNHEY and CDR2 SVGEGT. V shed 2 bases and J shed 1 base, with 11 bases lying between them. CDR3 residues: CASSYRIKANTEAFF. CDR3 in DNA: TGTGCCAGCAGTTACCGAATTAAAGCGAACACTGAAGCTTTCTTT.

This clone was counted a single time. This rearrangement joins TRBV11-3 to TRBJ2-5; TRBD2 agrees at 8 bases. Germline CDR1 reads SGHNT; CDR2 reads YENEEA. CDR3 length equals 13 residues. The ends lost 7 bases at V and 1 base at J; junction bases unmatched: 2. The CDR3 region is CASILAAQETQYF. Written as DNA, the CDR3 is TGTGCCAGCATACTAGCGGCCCAAGAGACCCAGTACTTC. Together with reference TRBV11-3 and TRBJ2-5, the CDR3 gives the full variable domain: EAGVVQSPRYKIIEKKQPVAFWCNPISGHNTLYWYLQNLGQGPELLIRYENEEAVDDSQLPKDRFSAERLKGVDSTLKIQPAELGDSAVYLCASILAAQETQYFGPGTRLLVL.

This clone was seen just once. V and J are TRBV19 and TRBJ1-5, with TRBD1 as a possible D gene (5 bases). The V gene's germline CDR1 is LNHDA and CDR2 SQIVND (reference sequence). Trimming took 0 bases from V and 6 from J, leaving 12 bases between them. This CDR3 has 15 residues. In DNA form, the CDR3 reads TGTGCCAGTAGTATAGATCCCCCAGGGAGTCAGCCCCAGCATTTT. Encoded protein: CASSIDPPGSQPQHF.